Listed below are T cell receptor beta chains from one sample, sequenced in a study of OX40 agonist ivuxolimab in advanced cancers. Clones were sequenced by immunoSEQ multiplex PCR, and TCRdb holds only the in-frame ones, with some missing. The table shows over 85,000 clones, with more than 70% occurring only once. This specimen was CD4+ or CD8+ T cells sorted from blood, taken in a trial of the OX40 agonist ivuxolimab. The origin of the receptors is an adult with an advanced solid tumor such as melanoma, head and neck, liver or kidney cancer. Each CDR3 is given with its conserved first and last residue.

cdr3_aa: CASSGTGGETDTQYF; v_call: TRBV5-6
cdr3_aa: CAISESGGPYNEQFF; v_call: TRBV10-3
cdr3_aa: CATQSSGRTGGIGYGYTF; v_call: TRBV19
cdr3_aa: CASSKGYNEQFF; v_call: TRBV5-8
cdr3_aa: CASSSVGTEAFF; v_call: TRBV27
cdr3_aa: CASSPVGTGVRKLFF; v_call: TRBV18
cdr3_aa: CASEVVGQINGYTF; v_call: TRBV19
cdr3_aa: CASSQDDLGFAFSRYNEQFF; v_call: TRBV4-1
cdr3_aa: CASSVGSRDNEQFF; v_call: TRBV9
cdr3_aa: CASKKGLITDTQYF; v_call: TRBV4-1
cdr3_aa: CASSPSIPPLGQGYSYNEQFF; v_call: TRBV19